This T cell receptor beta chain was captured in a study of blood T cell repertoires in COVID-19. Clones were read by immunoSEQ multiplex PCR, and TCRdb kept only the in-frame ones, dropping some. Of about 300,000 clones in the sample, roughly 86% are singletons; the top ten hold less than 2%. V dropped 0 bases and J dropped 2; count of bases not matched to a gene: 7. Germline lookup yields CDR1 SGHRS and CDR2 YFSETQ. CDR3 length: 16 amino acids. The chain carries TRBV5-1 and TRBJ2-5; 7 bases agree with TRBD1. What was sequenced was peripheral blood. The sequence was collected from a woman aged 25 to 39 with COVID-19, enrolled during active disease. CDR3 in amino acids: CASSLGTGRGQETQYF. The DNA for the CDR3 is TGCGCCAGCAGCTTGGGGACAGGTCGGGGACAAGAGACCCAGTACTTC.